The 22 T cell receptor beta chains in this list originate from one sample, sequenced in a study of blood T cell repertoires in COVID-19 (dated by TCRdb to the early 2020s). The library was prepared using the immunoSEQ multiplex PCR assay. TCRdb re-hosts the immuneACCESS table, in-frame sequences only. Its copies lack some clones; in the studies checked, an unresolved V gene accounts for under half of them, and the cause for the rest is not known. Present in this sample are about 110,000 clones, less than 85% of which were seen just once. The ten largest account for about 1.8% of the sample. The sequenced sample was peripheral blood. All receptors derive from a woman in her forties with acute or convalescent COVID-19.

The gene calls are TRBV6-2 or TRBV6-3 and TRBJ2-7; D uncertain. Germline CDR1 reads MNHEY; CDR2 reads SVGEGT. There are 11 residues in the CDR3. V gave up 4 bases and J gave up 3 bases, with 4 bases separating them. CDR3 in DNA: TGTGCCAGCAGTTTTTACTACGAGCAGTACTTC. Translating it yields CASSFYYEQYF.

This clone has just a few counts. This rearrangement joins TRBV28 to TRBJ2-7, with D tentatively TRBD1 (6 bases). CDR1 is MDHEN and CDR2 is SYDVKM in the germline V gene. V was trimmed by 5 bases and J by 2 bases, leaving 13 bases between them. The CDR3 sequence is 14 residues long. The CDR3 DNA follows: TGTGCCAGCAGTCAGTTCGACAGGACCTACGAGCAGTACTTC. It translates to CASSQFDRTYEQYF.

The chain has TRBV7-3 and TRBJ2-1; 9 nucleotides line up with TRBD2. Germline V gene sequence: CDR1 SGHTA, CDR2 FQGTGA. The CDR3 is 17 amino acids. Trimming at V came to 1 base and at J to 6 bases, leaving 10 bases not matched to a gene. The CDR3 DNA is TGTGCCAGCAGCTTAATGGGGTCGATAGCGGGGGCCAATGAGCAGTTCTTC. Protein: CASSLMGSIAGANEQFF. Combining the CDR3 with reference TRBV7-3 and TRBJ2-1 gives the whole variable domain GAGVSQTPSNKVTEKGKYVELRCDPISGHTALYWYRQSLGQGPEFLIYFQGTGAADDSGLPNDRFFAVRPEGSVSTLKIQRTERGDSAVYLCASSLMGSIAGANEQFFGPGTRLTVL.

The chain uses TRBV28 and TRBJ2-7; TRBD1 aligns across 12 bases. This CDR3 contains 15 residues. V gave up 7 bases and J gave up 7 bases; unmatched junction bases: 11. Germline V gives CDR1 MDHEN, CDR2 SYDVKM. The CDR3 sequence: CASNSWGTGGDEQYF. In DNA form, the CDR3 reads TGTGCCAGCAATTCGTGGGGGACAGGGGGCGATGAGCAGTACTTC.

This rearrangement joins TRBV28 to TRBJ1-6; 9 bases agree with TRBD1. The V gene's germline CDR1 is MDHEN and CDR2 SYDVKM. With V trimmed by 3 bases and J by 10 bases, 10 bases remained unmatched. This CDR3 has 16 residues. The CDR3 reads CASSLMKGTGQSPLHF. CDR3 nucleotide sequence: TGTGCCAGCAGTTTGATGAAAGGGACAGGGCAATCACCCCTCCACTTT.

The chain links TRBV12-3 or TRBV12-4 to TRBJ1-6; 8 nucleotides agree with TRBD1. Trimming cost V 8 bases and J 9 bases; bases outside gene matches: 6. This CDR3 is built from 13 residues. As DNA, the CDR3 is TGTGCCAGCGGACAGGGAGCGAGTTCACCCCTCCACTTT. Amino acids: CASGQGASSPLHF.

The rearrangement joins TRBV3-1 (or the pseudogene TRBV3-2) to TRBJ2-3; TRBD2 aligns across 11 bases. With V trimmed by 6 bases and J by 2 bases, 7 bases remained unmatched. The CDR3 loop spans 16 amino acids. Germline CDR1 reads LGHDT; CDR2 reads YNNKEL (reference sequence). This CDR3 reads CASSTLAGGNTDTQYF. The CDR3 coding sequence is TGTGCCAGCAGTACCTTAGCGGGGGGGAACACAGATACGCAGTATTTT.

The CDR3 region is CASSYPRGGYTF. The CDR3 nucleotides read TGTGCCAGCAGTTACCCTAGGGGTGGCTACACCTTC. The chain employs TRBV6-5 and TRBJ1-2; D possibly corresponds to TRBD1 (5 bases). Germline V gives CDR1 MNHEY, CDR2 SVGAGI. Trimming left V 2 bases short and J 7 bases short, with 8 bases between. The CDR3 contains 12 residues.

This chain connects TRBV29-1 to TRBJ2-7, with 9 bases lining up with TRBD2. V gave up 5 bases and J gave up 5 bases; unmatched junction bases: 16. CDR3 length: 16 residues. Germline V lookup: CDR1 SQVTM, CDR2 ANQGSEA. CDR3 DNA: TGCAGCGTTAGTGGCGGGGGGGTCTCCCTTATAGACGAGCAGTACTTC. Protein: CSVSGGGVSLIDEQYF.

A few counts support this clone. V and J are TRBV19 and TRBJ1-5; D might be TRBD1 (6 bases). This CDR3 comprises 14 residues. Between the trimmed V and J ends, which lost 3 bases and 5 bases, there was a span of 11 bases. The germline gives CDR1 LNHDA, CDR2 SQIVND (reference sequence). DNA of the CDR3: TGTGCCAGTAGTATCCAACAGGGCGATCAGCCCCAGCATTTT. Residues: CASSIQQGDQPQHF.

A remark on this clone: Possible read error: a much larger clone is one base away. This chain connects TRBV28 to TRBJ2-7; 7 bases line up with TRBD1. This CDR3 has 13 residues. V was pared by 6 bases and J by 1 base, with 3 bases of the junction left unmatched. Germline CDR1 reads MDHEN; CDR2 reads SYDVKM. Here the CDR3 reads CASRPTGSYEQYF. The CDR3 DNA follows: TGTGCCAGCAGGCCGACAGGGTCCTACGAGCAGTACTTC.

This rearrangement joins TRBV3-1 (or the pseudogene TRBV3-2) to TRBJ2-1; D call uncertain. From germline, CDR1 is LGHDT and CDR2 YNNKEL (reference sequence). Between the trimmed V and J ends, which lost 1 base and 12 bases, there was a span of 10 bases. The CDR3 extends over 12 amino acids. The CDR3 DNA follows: TGTGCCAGCAGCCAAGCGGGTATGCTGCAGTTCTTC. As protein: CASSQAGMLQFF.

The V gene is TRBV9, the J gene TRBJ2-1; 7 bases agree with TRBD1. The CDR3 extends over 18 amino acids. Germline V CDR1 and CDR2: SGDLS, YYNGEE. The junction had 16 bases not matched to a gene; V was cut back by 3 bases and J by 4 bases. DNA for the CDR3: TGTGCCAGCAGCGCACCCCGACAGGGAGATCCCCCTTACAATGAGCAGTTCTTC. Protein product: CASSAPRQGDPPYNEQFF.

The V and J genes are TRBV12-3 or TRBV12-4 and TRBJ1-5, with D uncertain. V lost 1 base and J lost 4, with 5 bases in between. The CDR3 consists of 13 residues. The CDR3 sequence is CASSLDGNQPQHF. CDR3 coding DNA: TGTGCCAGCAGTTTAGACGGGAATCAGCCCCAGCATTTT.

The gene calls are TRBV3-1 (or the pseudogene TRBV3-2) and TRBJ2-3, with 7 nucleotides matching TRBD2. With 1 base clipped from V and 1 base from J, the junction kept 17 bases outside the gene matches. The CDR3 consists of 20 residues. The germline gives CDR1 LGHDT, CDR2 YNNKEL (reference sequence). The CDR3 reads CASSQVGARRRLAGTDTQYF. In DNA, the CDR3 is TGTGCCAGCAGCCAAGTCGGGGCACGTCGGCGGCTAGCGGGCACAGATACGCAGTATTTT.

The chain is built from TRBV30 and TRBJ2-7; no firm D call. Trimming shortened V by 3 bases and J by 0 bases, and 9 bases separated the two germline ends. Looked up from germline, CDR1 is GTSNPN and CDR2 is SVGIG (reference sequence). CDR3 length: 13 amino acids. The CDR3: CAWRLPNSYEQYF. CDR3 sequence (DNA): TGTGCCTGGAGGCTACCCAACTCCTACGAGCAGTACTTC.

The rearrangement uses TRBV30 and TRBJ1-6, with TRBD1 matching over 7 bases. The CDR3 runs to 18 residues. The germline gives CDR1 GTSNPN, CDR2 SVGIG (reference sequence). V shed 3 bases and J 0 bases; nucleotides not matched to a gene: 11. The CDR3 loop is CAWRRGTDLSSYNSPLHF. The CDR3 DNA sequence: TGTGCCTGGAGACGCGGGACAGACTTGAGCTCCTATAATTCACCCCTCCACTTT. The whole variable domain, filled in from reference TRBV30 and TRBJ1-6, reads SQTIHQWPATLVQPVGSPLSLECTVEGTSNPNLYWYRQAAGRGLQLLFYSVGIGQISSEVPQNLSASRPQDRQFILSSKKLLLSDSGFYLCAWRRGTDLSSYNSPLHFGNGTRLTVT.

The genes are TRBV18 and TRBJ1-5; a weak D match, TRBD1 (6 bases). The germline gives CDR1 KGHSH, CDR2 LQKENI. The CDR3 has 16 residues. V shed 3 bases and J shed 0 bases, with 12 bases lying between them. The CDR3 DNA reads TGTGCCAGCTCACCGGGAGACAGGAATAGCAATCAGCCCCAGCATTTT. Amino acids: CASSPGDRNSNQPQHF.

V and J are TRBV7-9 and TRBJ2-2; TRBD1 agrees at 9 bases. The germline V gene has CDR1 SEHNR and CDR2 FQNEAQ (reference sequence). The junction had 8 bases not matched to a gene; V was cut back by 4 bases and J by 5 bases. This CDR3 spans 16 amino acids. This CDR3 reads CASSSYRGRRTGELFF. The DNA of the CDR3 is TGTGCCAGCAGCTCTTACAGGGGGCGGAGGACCGGGGAGCTGTTTTTT.

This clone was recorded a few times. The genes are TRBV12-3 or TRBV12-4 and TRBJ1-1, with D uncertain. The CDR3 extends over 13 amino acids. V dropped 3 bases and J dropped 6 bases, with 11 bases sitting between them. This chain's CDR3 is CASSFYGVAEAFF. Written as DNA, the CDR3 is TGTGCCAGCAGTTTTTACGGGGTCGCTGAAGCTTTCTTT.

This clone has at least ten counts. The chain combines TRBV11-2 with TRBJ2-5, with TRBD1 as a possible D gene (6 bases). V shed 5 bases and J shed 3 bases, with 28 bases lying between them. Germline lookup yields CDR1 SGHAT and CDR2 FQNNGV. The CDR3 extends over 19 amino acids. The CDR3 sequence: CASSLGQQSRGVLKETQYF. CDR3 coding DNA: TGTGCCAGCAGCCTGGGACAACAATCTAGGGGTGTACTCAAAGAGACCCAGTACTTC.

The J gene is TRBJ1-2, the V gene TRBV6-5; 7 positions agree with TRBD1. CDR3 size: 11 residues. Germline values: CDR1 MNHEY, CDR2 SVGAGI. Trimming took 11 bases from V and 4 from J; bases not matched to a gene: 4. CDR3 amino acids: CAVGTAYGYTF. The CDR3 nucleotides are TGTGCCGTCGGGACAGCCTATGGCTACACCTTC.